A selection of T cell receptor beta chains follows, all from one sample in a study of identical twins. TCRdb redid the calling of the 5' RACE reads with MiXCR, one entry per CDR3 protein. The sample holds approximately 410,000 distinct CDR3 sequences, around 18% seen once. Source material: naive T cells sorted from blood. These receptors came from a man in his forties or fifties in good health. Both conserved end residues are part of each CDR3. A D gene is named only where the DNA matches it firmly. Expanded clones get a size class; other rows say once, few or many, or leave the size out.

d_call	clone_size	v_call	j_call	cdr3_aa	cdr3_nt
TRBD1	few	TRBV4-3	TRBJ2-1	CASSQRGHSRESSYNEQFF	TGCGCCAGCAGCCAAAGGGGGCACTCGAGAGAGAGCTCCTACAATGAGCAGTTCTTC
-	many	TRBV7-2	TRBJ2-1	CASSFTAASYNEQFF	TGTGCCAGCAGCTTTACCGCTGCCTCCTACAATGAGCAGTTCTTC
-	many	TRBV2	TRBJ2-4	CASYGPPAKNIQYF	TGTGCCAGCTATGGCCCGCCAGCCAAAAACATTCAGTACTTC
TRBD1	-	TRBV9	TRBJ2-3	CASSAADRGPTDTQYF	TGTGCCAGCAGCGCCGCTGACAGGGGGCCAACAGATACGCAGTATTTT
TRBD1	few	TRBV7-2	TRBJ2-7	CASSPLPLGQGAGEQYF	TGTGCCAGCAGCCCGCTCCCACTCGGACAGGGGGCGGGCGAGCAGTACTTC
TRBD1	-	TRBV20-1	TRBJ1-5	CSADRSGQGIINQPQHF	TGCAGTGCCGACCGTTCAGGACAGGGGATAATCAATCAGCCCCAGCATTTT
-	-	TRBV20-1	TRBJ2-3	CSARDSRGYTQYF	TGCAGTGCTAGAGATAGCCGGGGGTATACGCAGTATTTT
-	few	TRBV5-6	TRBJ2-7	CASSLLSGEQYF	TGTGCCAGCAGCTTGCTCTCGGGGGAGCAGTACTTC
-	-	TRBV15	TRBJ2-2	CATSRDEINTGELFF	TGTGCCACCAGCAGAGATGAAATTAACACCGGGGAGCTGTTTTTT
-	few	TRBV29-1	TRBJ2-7	CSVVKPSRYEQYF	TGCAGCGTTGTCAAACCTAGTCGGTACGAGCAGTACTTC
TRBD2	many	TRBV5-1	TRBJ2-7	CASSRGGSLDEQYF	TGCGCCAGCAGCCGGGGCGGGAGTCTTGACGAGCAGTACTTC
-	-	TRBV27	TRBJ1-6	CASSLVGANSPLHF	TGTGCCAGCAGTTTAGTGGGAGCTAATTCACCCCTCCACTTT
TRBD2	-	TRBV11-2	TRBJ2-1	CASSLLRSGEPYYNEQFF	TGTGCCAGCAGCTTATTGCGTAGCGGGGAGCCATACTACAATGAGCAGTTCTTC
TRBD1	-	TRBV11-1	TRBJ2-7	CASRRTGLYEQYF	TGTGCCAGCAGACGGACAGGGCTCTACGAGCAGTACTTC
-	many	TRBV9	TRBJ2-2	CASSVRGGNGELFF	TGTGCCAGCAGCGTAAGGGGGGGTAACGGGGAGCTGTTTTTT
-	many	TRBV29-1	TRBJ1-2	CSASLIPGSGAYGYTF	TGCAGCGCATCCTTAATCCCAGGGTCGGGGGCCTATGGCTACACCTTC
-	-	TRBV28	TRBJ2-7	CASRGGTGSGEQYF	TGTGCCAGCAGGGGAGGAACAGGGTCTGGCGAGCAGTACTTC
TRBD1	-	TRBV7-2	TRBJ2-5	CASSRPGTAFETQYF	TGTGCCAGCAGCCGCCCCGGGACAGCCTTTGAGACCCAGTACTTC
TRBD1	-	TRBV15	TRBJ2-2	CATSKGQGIGELFF	TGTGCCACCAGCAAGGGACAGGGTATCGGGGAGCTGTTTTTT
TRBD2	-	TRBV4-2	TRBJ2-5	CASSQAGGMSSETQYF	TGTGCCAGCAGCCAGGCCGGGGGGATGAGTTCGGAGACCCAGTACTTC